This T cell receptor beta chain was identified during a study of CD4 T cells in relation to SARS-CoV-2 and coronaviruses. Unexposed donor CD4+ T cells date from about 2011-2018, before the COVID-19 pandemic. Isolation of CD4+ T cells took place after about 10 days in culture. Method: immunoSEQ multiplex PCR; TCRdb's copy keeps in-frame clones and lacks some. This sample has some 19,000 clones, with around 80% found just once. A remark on this clone: The target antigen is unknown.

The sequenced sample consisted of CD4+ T cells from PBMCs, cultured in vitro. This clonotype was sampled from a human donor in good health.

The CDR3, as DNA: TGCGCCAGCAGCTTGGGACTAGACGAATACAATGAGCAGTTCTTC. Its protein is CASSLGLDEYNEQFF. This sequence joins TRBV5-1 and TRBJ2-1, with a tentative D call TRBD2 (6 bases). Germline-derived CDR1 and CDR2 are SGHRS and YFSETQ. This CDR3 has 15 residues. Trimming removed 0 bases at V and 4 bases at J, with 11 bases between.